This TCR beta chain was captured in a study of blood T cell repertoires in COVID-19. Study information: Researchers got acute and convalescent COVID-19 samples from the United States, Italy and Spain. Nucleic acid was either cDNA or gDNA, and it came from T cells, B-cell-depleted T cells, or PBMCs.

Germline V CDR1 and CDR2: MNHEY, SVGEGT. CDR3 size: 17 residues. The germline V and J ends were trimmed by 5 bases and 0 bases, with 16 bases remaining between them. Methods used by the authors: For nucleated cells, counts were estimated from reference gene primer amplification. The protocol was immunoSEQ multiplex PCR, while the TCRdb copy is restricted to in-frame clones and leaves out a portion. V and J calls and clone size follow that table, whereas D and trimming were derived from the DNA. Of about 21,000 clones in the sample, less than 90% were seen once. Sequences were obtained from peripheral blood. The TCR comes from a man between 35 and 55 years old with acute or convalescent COVID-19. V and J are TRBV6-2 or TRBV6-3 and TRBJ2-2; a possible D gene is TRBD1 (5 bases). CDR3 residues: CASSRRIGVSNTGELFF. The CDR3 DNA reads TGTGCCAGCAGTCGTAGAATAGGGGTCTCGAACACCGGGGAGCTGTTTTTT.